This T cell receptor (beta chain) was identified in a study of blood T cell repertoires in COVID-19. Libraries were prepared by immunoSEQ multiplex PCR; TCRdb keeps only in-frame clonotypes and omits some of them. Of roughly 200,000 clones listed, about 90% are singletons. Trimming cost V 3 bases and J 7 bases, with 10 bases left between them. Germline CDR1 is SNHLY and CDR2 is FYNNEI. The CDR3 extends over 14 amino acids. The chain has TRBV2 and TRBJ1-6; D call uncertain. This receptor was identified in a man aged 18 to 29 with active or convalescent COVID-19. The sample taken for sequencing was peripheral blood. The CDR3 nucleotides read TGTGCCAGCAGTGACGGGAGGGAGAATTCACCCCTCCACTTT. It yields the protein CASSDGRENSPLHF.